This T cell receptor (beta chain) was obtained from a study of beta chain features in type 1 diabetes listed by TCRdb under 2018. General notes on the study: Patients and healthy donors did not differ in mean age, gender distribution, total cell number or subset yield. In the study, TCRB repertoires of sorted circulating CD4+ T cell subsets from recently diagnosed type 1 diabetes patients were compared with those of matched healthy donors. A total of 100 million to 140 million sorted cells were examined across all samples, and the number of cells per subset was strongly correlated with RNA yield. Regulatory and stem cell-like memory subsets were obtained from only 8 patients and about eight healthy donors, while naive and central memory subsets were obtained from all 28 donors.

The CDR3 spans 15 residues, from the cysteine through the phenylalanine. Only the CDR3 part of the read is kept: 45 bases, read in frame from the first base. From a lookup of the germline V gene, CDR1 and CDR2 are SGHVS and FQNEAQ. Trimming at the junction amounts to 1 base on V and 11 bases on J, and the germline ends lie 15 bases apart. The High Capacity cDNA Reverse Transcription Kit was used to reverse transcribe all of the isolated RNA, meaning that expressed TCRB transcripts were what got sequenced. Deep immunoSEQ sequencing was applied to naive, central memory and regulatory T cell samples, giving an average of roughly 3.6 million total reads per sample. Sorted cells were lysed in RLT buffer, and RNA was extracted using DNase-treated RNeasy Micro or Mini kits according to cell number. Each cell subset was processed separately to prevent cross-contamination, with patient and healthy donor samples processed together. The immunoSEQ multiplex PCR was used to amplify TCRB sequences from cDNA, yielding 87-bp fragments that span the CDR3 region. Amplicons were sequenced on the Illumina HiSeq platform. The study's processing was this. Synthetic template baselines were used to correct PCR bias computationally, reads within Hamming distance 2 were collapsed, and singletons that could not be merged were discarded. By aligning reads against IMGT, V, D and J genes, CDR3 length, and insertions or deletions at six rearrangement sites were assigned. Within each subset, clonotype counts were normalized to sorted cell number, and only after that were true diversity and Gini coefficients computed with the tcR R package. The overlap coefficient, calculated on TCRB nucleotide sequences, was used to measure repertoire sharing. As a proxy for the pre-selection repertoire, out-of-frame TCRB sequences from naive cells were analyzed. TCRdb's version of the immuneACCESS table is confined to in-frame rearrangements and falls short of the full clone set. An unresolved V gene accounts for under half of the shortfall where checked; the remainder is of unknown origin. For V, J and clone size, that table is used; D and trimming come from the DNA. In this sample the table shows roughly 700,000 clones, about an eighth of which occur a single time. About 0.02% of the sample goes to the ten largest clones.

The sample holds a few counts of this clone. Its antigen target is currently unknown. No quality values exist for individual bases; no much larger clone is one base distant. What the authors observed across the whole study: The naive, central memory and regulatory TCRB repertoires appeared to resemble one another more closely among patients than among healthy donors. At VDJ recombination sites, patients with type 1 diabetes made fewer insertions and deleted more nucleotides, a pattern implying thymic rearrangement abnormalities. Type 1 diabetes patients showed a moderate but significant shortening of TCRB CDR3 length in all four CD4+ subsets. Because cDNA was sequenced instead of genomic DNA, highly expressing activated cells could be over-represented, though the groups showed no difference in activation or CD3 levels. Because the HLA sub-analyses included only small numbers of individuals, any influence of HLA type on TCRB rearrangement was left unresolved. Shorter templates might be favored by PCR, yet because patient and control samples were amplified and corrected together, any such skew would affect both groups equally.

Each donor gave one peripheral blood draw, about 110 mL on average, collected into heparinised tubes. A BD FACSAria II and a panel including CD45RO, CCR7, CD25, CD127, CD95 and CD27 were used to sort naive, central memory, regulatory and stem cell-like memory CD4+ T cells. Every sorted population had a purity above 95%. PBMCs were isolated right away by Lymphoprep density gradient centrifugation and were stained directly, without culture. So that batch effects would be minimized, each experiment stained and sorted samples in pairs, pairing one healthy donor with one patient. This receptor chain uses TRBV7-8 and TRBJ1-6; matching of 6 bases hints at TRBD1 as the D gene. The TCR originated in a young man with type 1 diabetes. Sequenced sample: naive CD4+ T cells from blood. This specimen's cell subset or site label, per the study, means: true naive CD4+ T cells. The DNA sequence is as follows: TGTGCCAGCAGCTTAGAGGAAGCAGGGGTAACACCCCTCCACTTT. Its product reads: CASSLEEAGVTPLHF.